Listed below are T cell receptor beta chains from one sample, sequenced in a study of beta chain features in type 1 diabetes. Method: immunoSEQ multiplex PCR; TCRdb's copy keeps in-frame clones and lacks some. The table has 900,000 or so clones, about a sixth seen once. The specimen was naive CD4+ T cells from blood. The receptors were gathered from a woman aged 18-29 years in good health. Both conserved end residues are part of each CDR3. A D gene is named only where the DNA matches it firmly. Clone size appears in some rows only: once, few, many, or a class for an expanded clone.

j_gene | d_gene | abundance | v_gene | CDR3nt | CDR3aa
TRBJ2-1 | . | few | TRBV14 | TGTGCCAGCAGCCACTCGGCGGAGGGAAATGAGCAGTTCTTC | CASSHSAEGNEQFF
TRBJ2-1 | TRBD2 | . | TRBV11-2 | TGTGCCAGCAGCTTATCCCCGGGGACTAGAGGCTCCTACAATGAGCAGTTCTTC | CASSLSPGTRGSYNEQFF
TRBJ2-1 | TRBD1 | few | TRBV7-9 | TGTGCCAGCAGCTTAAAGGGGACAGACAATGAGCAGTTCTTC | CASSLKGTDNEQFF
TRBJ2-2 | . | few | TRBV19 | TGTGCCAGTAGAGGTAACTGGGCGAACACCGGGGAGCTGTTTTTT | CASRGNWANTGELFF
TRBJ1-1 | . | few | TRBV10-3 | TGTGCCATCAGTGAGTCAAAGTCCATGAACACTGAAGCTTTCTTT | CAISESKSMNTEAFF
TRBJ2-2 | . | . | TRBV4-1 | TGCGCCAGCAGCCTGTTTGCGGACACCGGGGAGCTGTTTTTT | CASSLFADTGELFF
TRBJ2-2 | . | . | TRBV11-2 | TGTGCCAGCAGCTTATCAGACCTGGGATCCACCGGGGAGCTGTTTTTT | CASSLSDLGSTGELFF
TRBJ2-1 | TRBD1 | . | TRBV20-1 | TGCAGTGCTAGATCGGGACAGGCACAGTTCTTC | CSARSGQAQFF
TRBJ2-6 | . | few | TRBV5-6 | TGTGCCAGCAGCTACGCAGTATCAGGCCTTCCTAGGGCCAACGTCCTGACTTTC | CASSYAVSGLPRANVLTF
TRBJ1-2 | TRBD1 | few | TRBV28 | TGTGCCAGCAGGAGGACAGGGTCCGGCTACACCTTC | CASRRTGSGYTF
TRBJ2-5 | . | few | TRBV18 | TGTGCCAGCTCACCAAGGGAGACCCAGTACTTC | CASSPRETQYF
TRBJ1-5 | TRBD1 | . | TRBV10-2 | TGCGCCAGCAGGGATGGGACAGGTTATCAGCCCCAGCATTTT | CASRDGTGYQPQHF
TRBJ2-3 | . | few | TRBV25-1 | TGTGCCAGCAGTGCTTCTTCTCATCAGTATTTT | CASSASSHQYF
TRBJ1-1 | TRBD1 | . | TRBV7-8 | TGTGCCAGCAGCCGCCGGGACAGGGCCTTCATGAACACTGAAGCTTTCTTT | CASSRRDRAFMNTEAFF
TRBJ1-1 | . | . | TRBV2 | TGTGCCAGCAGTGAAGCGCTTCGCTCAGGGGAAGCTTTCTTT | CASSEALRSGEAFF
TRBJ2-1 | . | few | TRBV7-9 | TGTGCCAGCAGCTCCATCCGGGTGGGGGAGAAGGGCAATGAGCAGTTCTTC | CASSSIRVGEKGNEQFF
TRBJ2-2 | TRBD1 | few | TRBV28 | TGTGCCAGCAGTTCCCCGGGACAGGGGAACACCGGGGAGCTGTTTTTT | CASSSPGQGNTGELFF
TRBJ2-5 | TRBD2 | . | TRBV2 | TGTGCCAGCAGCGGGACGGGAGCGGGGAACGGAGAGACCCAGTACTTC | CASSGTGAGNGETQYF
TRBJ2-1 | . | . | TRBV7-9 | TGTGCCAGCAGCCCCGCGAGGCGTTACAATGAGCAGTTCTTC | CASSPARRYNEQFF
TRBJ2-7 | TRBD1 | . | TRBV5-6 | TGTGCCAGCAGCTCGGGACAGGGGAGGCAGTACTTC | CASSSGQGRQYF
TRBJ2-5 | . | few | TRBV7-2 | TGTGCCAGCAGCTTAGAAGCAGCCAAGAAGACCCAGTACTTC | CASSLEAAKKTQYF
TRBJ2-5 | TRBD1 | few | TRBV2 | TGTGCCAGCGGAACAGGGGGAAGCGGGGAGACCCAGTACTTC | CASGTGGSGETQYF
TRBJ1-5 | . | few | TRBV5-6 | TGTGCCAGCAGCTTGGCTCTCGGGGGTCAGCCCCAGCATTTT | CASSLALGGQPQHF
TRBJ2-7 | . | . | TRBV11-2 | TGTGCCAGCAGCTTCGATACCGGGGCTCTCTACGAGCAGTACTTC | CASSFDTGALYEQYF
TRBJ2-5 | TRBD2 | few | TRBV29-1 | TGCAGCGTTTCTGCGGGAGTTCTCCAAGAGACCCAGTACTTC | CSVSAGVLQETQYF
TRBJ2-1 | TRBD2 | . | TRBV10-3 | TGTGCCCCCCCGGGAACTAGCGTGGGGAATGAGCAGTTCTTC | CAPPGTSVGNEQFF
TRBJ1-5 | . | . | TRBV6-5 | TGTGCCAGCAGTCTCAGTGCGGAAGGGTGGCAGCCCCAGCATTTT | CASSLSAEGWQPQHF
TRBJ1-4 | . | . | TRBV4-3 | TGCGCCAGCAGCCAAGATAAGACACAGGCGGCTGATACCCAACTTAATGAAAAACTGTTTTTT | CASSQDKTQAADTQLNEKLFF
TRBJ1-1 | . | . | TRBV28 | TGTGCCAGCAGTTTTGAGGGGTCCACTGAAGCTTTCTTT | CASSFEGSTEAFF
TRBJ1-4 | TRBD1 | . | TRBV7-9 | TGTGCCAGCAGCCGACAGGGAGGGGGCAATGAAAAACTGTTTTTT | CASSRQGGGNEKLFF
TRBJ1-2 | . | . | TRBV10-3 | TGTGCCATCAGTGAGTCCCGGGACACCGGAGCATACACCTTC | CAISESRDTGAYTF
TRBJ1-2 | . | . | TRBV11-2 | TGTGCCAGCAGCTCCGGACGGTTCGGCTACACCTTC | CASSSGRFGYTF
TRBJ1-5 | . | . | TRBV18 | TGTGCCAGCTCAATGGCGGGTGACCGGCCCCAGCATTTT | CASSMAGDRPQHF
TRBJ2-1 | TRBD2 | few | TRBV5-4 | TGTGCCAGCAGCTTCGAGACTAGCGGGAGGGCCTCACATGAGCAGTTCTTC | CASSFETSGRASHEQFF
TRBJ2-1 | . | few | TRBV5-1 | TGCGCCAGCAGCGTCTCCTACAATGAGCAGTTCTTC | CASSVSYNEQFF
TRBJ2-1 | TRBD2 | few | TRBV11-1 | TGTGCCAGCAGCCCGGGGACTAGCGGGAGAAGCCATGAGCAGTTCTTC | CASSPGTSGRSHEQFF
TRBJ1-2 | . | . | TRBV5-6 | TGTGCCAGCAGCTTGAGTCGACATGGAGGCCCCGGCTACACCTTC | CASSLSRHGGPGYTF
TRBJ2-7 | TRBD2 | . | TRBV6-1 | TGTGCCAGCAGTGAAGGGGGCGGGAGCCGTTCCTACGAGCAGTACTTC | CASSEGGGSRSYEQYF
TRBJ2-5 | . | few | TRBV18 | TGTGCCAGCTCACCAGGACCCGAGACCCAGTACTTC | CASSPGPETQYF
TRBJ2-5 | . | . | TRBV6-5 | TGTGCCAGCAGTTACTCGATAATCCAGACAAAAGAGACCCAGTACTTC | CASSYSIIQTKETQYF
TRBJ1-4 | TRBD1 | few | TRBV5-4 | TGTGCCAGCAGCTCGGGCGGGACAGCAACTAATGAAAAACTGTTTTTT | CASSSGGTATNEKLFF
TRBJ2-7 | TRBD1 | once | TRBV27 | TGTGCCAGCAGTCGAGGGGACAGACAATACGAGCAGTACTTC | CASSRGDRQYEQYF